This is a list of T cell receptor beta chains from one sample in a study of T cell responses to AZD1222 COVID-19 vaccine. The method was immunoSEQ multiplex PCR; TCRdb's version includes in-frame clones alone and lacks a portion of them. The sample has 130,000 or so clones; more than 85% are singletons. The input for sequencing was peripheral blood, taken 28 days after the second AZD1222 dose. The source of these receptors is an adult who received the AZD1222 COVID-19 vaccine. Each CDR3 is given with its conserved first and last residue. Each record gives: J gene, clone size, V gene, D gene, CDR3 DNA, CDR3 protein. A D gene is named only where the DNA matches it firmly. Rows may omit the clone size; those that give it use once, few, many or a size class.

j_call: TRBJ2-1
clone_size: NA
v_call: TRBV6-6
d_call: TRBD2
cdr3_nt: TGTGCCAGCAGTCACCTAGCGGGAGGGTATAATGAGCAGTTCTTC
cdr3_aa: CASSHLAGGYNEQFF

j_call: TRBJ2-3
clone_size: NA
v_call: TRBV5-1
d_call: TRBD2
cdr3_nt: TGCGCCAGCAGCTTACGGGGACTAGCGGGACCAGATACGCAGTATTTT
cdr3_aa: CASSLRGLAGPDTQYF

j_call: TRBJ1-2
clone_size: NA
v_call: TRBV4-1
d_call: NA
cdr3_nt: TGCGCCAGCAGCCAAGGGACGGACTATGGCTACACCTTC
cdr3_aa: CASSQGTDYGYTF

j_call: TRBJ1-1
clone_size: NA
v_call: TRBV5-6
d_call: NA
cdr3_nt: TGTGCCAGCAGCTTCAGGGGTGTAAACACTGAAGCTTTCTTT
cdr3_aa: CASSFRGVNTEAFF

j_call: TRBJ1-3
clone_size: NA
v_call: TRBV7-2
d_call: TRBD1
cdr3_nt: TGTGCCAGCAGCTTAGCACAGGGGGCGGCTGGAAACACCATATATTTT
cdr3_aa: CASSLAQGAAGNTIYF

j_call: TRBJ2-5
clone_size: NA
v_call: TRBV7-8
d_call: NA
cdr3_nt: TGTGCCAGCAGCTTAGGGGCGGGTCTCGGACAAGAGACCCAGTACTTC
cdr3_aa: CASSLGAGLGQETQYF

j_call: TRBJ1-1
clone_size: NA
v_call: TRBV4-1
d_call: TRBD1
cdr3_nt: TGCGCCAGCAGCCAGGCGGGACAGGGGTCGCTGAAAGCTTTCTTT
cdr3_aa: CASSQAGQGSLKAFF

j_call: TRBJ2-1
clone_size: NA
v_call: TRBV3-1/TRBV3-2
d_call: TRBD2
cdr3_nt: TGTGCCAGCAGCCAAAGCGGGGGCTCCTACAATGAGCAGTTCTTC
cdr3_aa: CASSQSGGSYNEQFF

j_call: TRBJ2-1
clone_size: NA
v_call: TRBV7-9
d_call: TRBD2
cdr3_nt: TGTGCCAGCAGCTTAATGGGCGGGAGAGGCGATGAGCAGTTCTTC
cdr3_aa: CASSLMGGRGDEQFF

j_call: TRBJ2-3
clone_size: NA
v_call: TRBV30
d_call: NA
cdr3_nt: TGTGCCTGGAGTGTTGGTCAGGGAACAGATACGCAGTATTTT
cdr3_aa: CAWSVGQGTDTQYF

j_call: TRBJ1-1
clone_size: NA
v_call: TRBV5-1
d_call: NA
cdr3_nt: TGCGCCAGCAGCCCGAATAACGGGTACACTGAAGCTTTCTTT
cdr3_aa: CASSPNNGYTEAFF

j_call: TRBJ2-5
clone_size: NA
v_call: TRBV2
d_call: TRBD2
cdr3_nt: TGTGCCAGCAGTGTTTACAGCGGGGGTCTTCAAGAGACCCAGTACTTC
cdr3_aa: CASSVYSGGLQETQYF

j_call: TRBJ1-4
clone_size: NA
v_call: TRBV19
d_call: NA
cdr3_nt: TGTGCCAGTACAGGCGTTCTAGCGAATGAAAAACTGTTTTTT
cdr3_aa: CASTGVLANEKLFF

j_call: TRBJ2-1
clone_size: NA
v_call: TRBV7-2
d_call: NA
cdr3_nt: TGTGCCAGCAGCTACCAAGCGGAATTCTACAATGAGCAGTTCTTC
cdr3_aa: CASSYQAEFYNEQFF

j_call: TRBJ1-5
clone_size: NA
v_call: TRBV7-8
d_call: NA
cdr3_nt: TGTGCCAGCAGCTGGGGGGGTGGGAATCAGCCCCAGCATTTT
cdr3_aa: CASSWGGGNQPQHF

j_call: TRBJ1-2
clone_size: NA
v_call: TRBV4-3
d_call: NA
cdr3_nt: TGCGCCAGCAGCCAAGATCGCGGGGGGCTTAGCTATGGCTACACCTTC
cdr3_aa: CASSQDRGGLSYGYTF

j_call: TRBJ1-6
clone_size: NA
v_call: TRBV6-2/TRBV6-3
d_call: TRBD1
cdr3_nt: TGTGCCAGCAGCCCCATAGACAGGGGTAATTCACCCCTCCACTTT
cdr3_aa: CASSPIDRGNSPLHF

j_call: TRBJ2-5
clone_size: few
v_call: TRBV7-2
d_call: NA
cdr3_nt: TGTGCCAGCAGCTTAGTCTGGGACGGCGGACAAGAGACCCAGTACTTC
cdr3_aa: CASSLVWDGGQETQYF

j_call: TRBJ2-1
clone_size: NA
v_call: TRBV3-1/TRBV3-2
d_call: NA
cdr3_nt: TGTGCCAGCAGCCAAAGGTACAATGAGCAGTTCTTC
cdr3_aa: CASSQRYNEQFF

j_call: TRBJ1-1
clone_size: NA
v_call: TRBV12-3/TRBV12-4
d_call: NA
cdr3_nt: TGTGCCAGCAGTTTGGTGGGGGACACTGAAGCTTTCTTT
cdr3_aa: CASSLVGDTEAFF